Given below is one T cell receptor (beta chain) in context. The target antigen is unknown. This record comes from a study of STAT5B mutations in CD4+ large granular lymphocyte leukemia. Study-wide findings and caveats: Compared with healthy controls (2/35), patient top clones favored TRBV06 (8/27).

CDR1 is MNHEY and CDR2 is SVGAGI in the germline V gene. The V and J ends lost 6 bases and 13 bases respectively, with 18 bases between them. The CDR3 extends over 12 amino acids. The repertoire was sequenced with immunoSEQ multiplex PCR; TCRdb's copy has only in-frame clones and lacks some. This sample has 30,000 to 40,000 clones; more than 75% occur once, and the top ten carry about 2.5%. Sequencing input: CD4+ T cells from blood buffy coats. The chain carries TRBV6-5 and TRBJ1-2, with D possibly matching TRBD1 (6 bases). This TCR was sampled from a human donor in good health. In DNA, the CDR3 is TGTGCCAGCAGCAAAAGGGGGTTTGGAGTCACCTTC. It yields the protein CASSKRGFGVTF.